These T cell receptor beta chains were read from a single sample in a study of Ad26.COV2.S vaccination and SARS-CoV-2 variants. Method: immunoSEQ multiplex PCR; TCRdb's copy keeps in-frame clones and lacks some. The sample lists around 500,000 clones; around 89% were seen once. The sequences come from peripheral blood, collected in a trial of Ad26.COV2.S vaccine versus placebo. These receptors were obtained from a person between 18 and 59 years old who received the Ad26.COV2.S COVID-19 vaccine or a placebo. Each CDR3 is given with its conserved first and last residue. A D gene is named only where the DNA matches it firmly. Clone sizes are given selectively: once, few, many, or a class where the clone is expanded.

v_call	clone_size	j_call	d_call	cdr3_nt	cdr3_aa
TRBV30	.	TRBJ2-7	TRBD2	TGTGCCTGGAAAAGGTCTAGCGGGGTTGCGGAGCAGTACTTC	CAWKRSSGVAEQYF
TRBV15	.	TRBJ2-7	.	TGTGCCACCAGCAGAGAGATGGGGAGGGAGCAGTACTTC	CATSREMGREQYF
TRBV6-6	.	TRBJ2-7	.	TGTGCCAGCAGTTACCCAGCAGGGAATAACTACGAGCAGTACTTC	CASSYPAGNNYEQYF
TRBV6-5	.	TRBJ2-3	TRBD1	TGTGCCAGCAGCCCGACAGGGGGCACAGATACGCAGTATTTT	CASSPTGGTDTQYF
TRBV7-9	.	TRBJ1-3	TRBD1	TGTGCCAGCAGCTCGGACAGGGACGGAAACACCATATATTTT	CASSSDRDGNTIYF
TRBV9	.	TRBJ1-1	.	TGTGCCAGCAGCGCAGTAGGGGAACCCACGAACACTGAAGCTTTCTTT	CASSAVGEPTNTEAFF
TRBV6-5	.	TRBJ1-5	.	TGTGCCAGCAGTTACTCCAGGGGCCCCGCTGATCAGCCCCAGCATTTT	CASSYSRGPADQPQHF
TRBV6-1	.	TRBJ1-1	.	TGTGCCAGCAGTGAAAGGACCTATTACACTGAAGCTTTCTTT	CASSERTYYTEAFF
TRBV7-3	.	TRBJ2-1	.	TGTGCCAGCAGCTTAGACCGAGTTCGGGGCGGACCCGATGAGCAGTTCTTC	CASSLDRVRGGPDEQFF
TRBV20-1	.	TRBJ1-3	.	TGCAGTGCGGACTCTGGAAACACCATATATTTT	CSADSGNTIYF
TRBV28	once	TRBJ1-3	.	TGTGCCAGCAGTTACCTGGGAGGAAACACCATATATTTT	CASSYLGGNTIYF
TRBV18	few	TRBJ2-2	.	TGTGCCAGCTTACCGAGCTTGGGCGGGGAGCTGTTTTTT	CASLPSLGGELFF
TRBV19	.	TRBJ2-3	.	TGTGCCAGTAGACCCCAGATTGTTGATACGCAGTATTTT	CASRPQIVDTQYF
TRBV5-1	.	TRBJ2-1	.	TGCGCCAGCAGCCCACAGGACAGCTCCTACAATGAGCAGTTCTTC	CASSPQDSSYNEQFF
TRBV29-1	.	TRBJ2-2	TRBD1	TGCAGCGTACCCAGGAGGACAGGGGACACCGGGGAGCTGTTTTTT	CSVPRRTGDTGELFF
TRBV27	once	TRBJ1-6	TRBD1	TGTGCCAGCAGTCTGTACAGGGGCTCACCCCTCCACTTT	CASSLYRGSPLHF
TRBV7-7	few	TRBJ1-1	.	TGTGCTAGCAGCTTAGGGGTTTTTGGGGAATGCACTGAAGCTTTCTTT	CASSLGVFGECTEAFF
TRBV4-1	few	TRBJ2-1	.	TGCGCCAGCAGCCAACAGACCCCTTTTGGTGAGCAGTTCTTC	CASSQQTPFGEQFF
TRBV11-2	once	TRBJ1-3	.	TGTGCCAGCAGCTTACCGGGGTCGGCTGGAAACACCATATATTTT	CASSLPGSAGNTIYF
TRBV6-2/TRBV6-3	.	TRBJ1-1	.	TGTGCCAGCAGCCAGGGTACCCCTGAAGCTTTCTTT	CASSQGTPEAFF
TRBV7-6	.	TRBJ2-1	.	TGTGCCAGCAGCTTCTCTTCCCGGAGCTCCTACAATGAGCAGTTCTTC	CASSFSSRSSYNEQFF
TRBV28	.	TRBJ2-3	.	TGTGCCAGCGCGCGGTTTTCCGATACGCAGTATTTT	CASARFSDTQYF
TRBV10-3	once	TRBJ1-3	TRBD1	TGTGCCATCAGTACCGGGACAGGGGCTGGAAACACCATATATTTT	CAISTGTGAGNTIYF
TRBV6-2/TRBV6-3	once	TRBJ2-2	.	TGTGCCAGCAGCCTGACTTGGTCAACGAACACCGGGGAGCTGTTTTTT	CASSLTWSTNTGELFF
TRBV3-1/TRBV3-2	.	TRBJ2-3	TRBD2	TGTGCCAGCAGCCAAGGTACTAGCGGGAGGCGGGATACGCAGTATTTT	CASSQGTSGRRDTQYF
TRBV5-8	.	TRBJ1-6	.	TGTGCCAGCAGCTTGGAAGGTTTCCCCCTCCACTTT	CASSLEGFPLHF
TRBV23-1	.	TRBJ2-4	.	TGCGCCAGCAGTCAATCTGAGAGGGGCCCCAAAAACATTCAGTACTTC	CASSQSERGPKNIQYF
TRBV2	.	TRBJ2-5	TRBD2	TGTGCCAGCTCCTCCGGACTAGCGAGGGAGACCCAGTACTTC	CASSSGLARETQYF
TRBV7-9	.	TRBJ2-3	TRBD2	TGTGCCAGCAGCTTAATGTTAGCGGGAGGCACGCAGTATTTT	CASSLMLAGGTQYF
TRBV27	.	TRBJ2-3	TRBD1	TGTGCCCGAAGGACAGGGATCGATACGCAGTATTTT	CARRTGIDTQYF
TRBV11-3	.	TRBJ2-7	.	TGTGCCAGCAGCTTAGAGACCGGAGGGTTTTACGAGCAGTACTTC	CASSLETGGFYEQYF
TRBV9	.	TRBJ2-1	.	TGTGCCAGCAGCGTAGTTGCGGGGGCTTACAATGAGCAGTTCTTC	CASSVVAGAYNEQFF
TRBV28	.	TRBJ1-1	TRBD1	TGTGCCAGCAGCTCGCCCACAGGGGCGCCGTCCGAAGCTTTCTTT	CASSSPTGAPSEAFF
TRBV7-2	.	TRBJ2-2	.	TGTGCCAGCAGCTTCTATGGGAAAGGGTCCGGGGAGCTGTTTTTT	CASSFYGKGSGELFF
TRBV6-5	.	TRBJ2-7	.	TGTGCCAGCGAGAGTTCGGCGGAGGGAGCCTACGAGCAGTACTTC	CASESSAEGAYEQYF
TRBV5-5	.	TRBJ1-5	.	TGTGCCAGCAGCTTGGCGTGGGGAGAAAGGCAGCCCCAGCATTTT	CASSLAWGERQPQHF
TRBV6-6	.	TRBJ1-1	.	TGTGCCAGCAGTTACTCGCTCAGGGGGAACACTGAAGCTTTCTTT	CASSYSLRGNTEAFF
TRBV6-5	.	TRBJ1-1	TRBD1	TGTGCCAGCAGACGGACAGGGGGTTTTACTGAAGCTTTCTTT	CASRRTGGFTEAFF
TRBV28	.	TRBJ2-1	TRBD2	TGTGCCAGCAGTGAAGTAGCGGGAGGGTCCTACAATGAGCAGTTCTTC	CASSEVAGGSYNEQFF
TRBV27	.	TRBJ1-2	.	TGTGCCAGCCGGGAAAGAGGAACCGGCTATGGCTACACCTTC	CASRERGTGYGYTF
TRBV15	.	TRBJ2-1	.	TGTGCCACCAGCAGAGAATTACAGTATGAGCAGTTCTTC	CATSRELQYEQFF
TRBV6-2/TRBV6-3	.	TRBJ1-6	.	TGTGCCAGCAGTTACGTGAGGAGGAGCTCCTATAATTCACCCCTCCACTTT	CASSYVRRSSYNSPLHF
TRBV24-1	.	TRBJ2-1	TRBD1	TGTGCCACCAGTGATTCCCTGGGACAGGGCTTAATCAATGAGCAGTTCTTC	CATSDSLGQGLINEQFF
TRBV2	.	TRBJ1-5	.	TGTGCCAGCAACAGCAACAGGAACACCAATCAGCCCCAGCATTTT	CASNSNRNTNQPQHF
TRBV13	.	TRBJ2-1	.	TGTGCCAGCAGCTTAGGTAACACCCTATTCTTC	CASSLGNTLFF
TRBV5-1	once	TRBJ1-2	TRBD1	TGCGCCAGCAGCCGGGGAGCGGACAGGGCGTATGGCTACACCTTC	CASSRGADRAYGYTF
TRBV9	.	TRBJ2-2	.	TGTGCCAGCAGCGTACAGGGCGCGAACACCGGGGAGCTGTTTTTT	CASSVQGANTGELFF
TRBV7-2	once	TRBJ2-5	TRBD2	TGTGCCAGCAGCTTAGCTCAAGCGGGGGGGCAAGAGACCCAGTACTTC	CASSLAQAGGQETQYF
TRBV19	.	TRBJ2-7	.	TGTGCCAGTAGTTCCGAGTCCTACGAGCAGTACTTC	CASSSESYEQYF
TRBV11-3	.	TRBJ2-3	.	TGTGCCAGCAGCTTAGCGGGCACCGTAGGTGCGCAGTATTTT	CASSLAGTVGAQYF
TRBV4-2	.	TRBJ1-2	TRBD1	TGTGCCAGCAGCCAAGCGACAGGGCCCCTGAACTATGGCTACACCTTC	CASSQATGPLNYGYTF
TRBV6-4	.	TRBJ1-2	.	TGTGCCAGCAGTGACTCGATGAAACACGGCAACTATGGCTACACCTTC	CASSDSMKHGNYGYTF